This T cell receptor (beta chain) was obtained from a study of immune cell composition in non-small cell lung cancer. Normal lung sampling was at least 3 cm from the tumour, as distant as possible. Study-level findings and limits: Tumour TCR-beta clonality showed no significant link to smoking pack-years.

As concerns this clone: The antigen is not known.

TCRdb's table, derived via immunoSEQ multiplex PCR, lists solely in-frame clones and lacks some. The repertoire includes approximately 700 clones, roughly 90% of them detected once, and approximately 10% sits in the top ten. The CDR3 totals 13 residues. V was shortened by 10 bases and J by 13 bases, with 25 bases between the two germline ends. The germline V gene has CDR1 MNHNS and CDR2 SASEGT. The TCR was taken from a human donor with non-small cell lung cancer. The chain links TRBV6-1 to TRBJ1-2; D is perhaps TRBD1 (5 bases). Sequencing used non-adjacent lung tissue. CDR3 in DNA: TGTGCCAACGGGGAACCACTAACCGGGACTCCCACCTTC. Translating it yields CANGEPLTGTPTF.